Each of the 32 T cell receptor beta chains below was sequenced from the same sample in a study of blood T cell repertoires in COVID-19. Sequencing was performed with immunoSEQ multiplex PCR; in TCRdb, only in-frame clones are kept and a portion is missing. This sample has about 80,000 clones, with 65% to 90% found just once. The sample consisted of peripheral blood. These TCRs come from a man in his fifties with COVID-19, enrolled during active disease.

The CDR3 DNA follows: TGTGCCAGCAACAGGGACAGGGCCGCCGGGGAGCTGTTTTTT. Translating gives CASNRDRAAGELFF. The chain uses TRBV6-5 and TRBJ2-2, with 9 bases lining up with TRBD1. The CDR3 length is 14 residues. Germline V gene lookup returns CDR1 MNHEY and CDR2 SVGAGI. V lost 7 bases and J lost 6; bases outside the gene matches: 6.

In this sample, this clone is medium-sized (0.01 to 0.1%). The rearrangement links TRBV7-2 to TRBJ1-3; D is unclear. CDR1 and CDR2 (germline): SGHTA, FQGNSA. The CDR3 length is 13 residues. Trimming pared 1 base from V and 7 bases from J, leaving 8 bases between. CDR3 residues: CASSLGISNTIYF. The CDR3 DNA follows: TGTGCCAGCAGCTTAGGTATCTCTAACACCATATATTTT.

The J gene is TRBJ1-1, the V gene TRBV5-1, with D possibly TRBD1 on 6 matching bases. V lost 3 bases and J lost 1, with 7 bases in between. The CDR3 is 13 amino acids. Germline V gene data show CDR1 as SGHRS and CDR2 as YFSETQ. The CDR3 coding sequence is TGCGCCAGCAGCTGGACAGAGAACACTGAAGCTTTCTTT. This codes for CASSWTENTEAFF.

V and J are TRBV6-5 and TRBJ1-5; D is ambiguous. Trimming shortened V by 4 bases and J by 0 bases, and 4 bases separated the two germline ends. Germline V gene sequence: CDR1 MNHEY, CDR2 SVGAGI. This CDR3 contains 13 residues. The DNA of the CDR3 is TGTGCCAGCAGTTCCGTTAGCAATCAGCCCCAGCATTTT. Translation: CASSSVSNQPQHF.

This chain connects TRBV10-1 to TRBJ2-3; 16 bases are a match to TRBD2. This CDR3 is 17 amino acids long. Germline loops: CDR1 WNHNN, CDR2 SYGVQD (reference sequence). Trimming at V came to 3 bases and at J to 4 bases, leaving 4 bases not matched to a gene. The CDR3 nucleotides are TGCGCCAGCAGTGAACCGGGACTAGCGGGAGGGCCAGATACGCAGTATTTT. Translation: CASSEPGLAGGPDTQYF.

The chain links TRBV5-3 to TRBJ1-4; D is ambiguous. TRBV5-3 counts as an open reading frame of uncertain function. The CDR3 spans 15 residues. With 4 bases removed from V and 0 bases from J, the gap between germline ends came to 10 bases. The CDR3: CARSTRRATNEKLFF. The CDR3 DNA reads TGTGCCAGAAGCACCCGGAGGGCAACTAATGAAAAACTGTTTTTT.

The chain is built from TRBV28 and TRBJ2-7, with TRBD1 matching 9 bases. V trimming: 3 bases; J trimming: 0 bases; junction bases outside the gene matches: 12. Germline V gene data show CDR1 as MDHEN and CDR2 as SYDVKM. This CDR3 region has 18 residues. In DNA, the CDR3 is TGTGCCAGCAGTTTCGGGATCTTGACAGGGGGAAGCTCCTACGAGCAGTACTTC. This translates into CASSFGILTGGSSYEQYF.

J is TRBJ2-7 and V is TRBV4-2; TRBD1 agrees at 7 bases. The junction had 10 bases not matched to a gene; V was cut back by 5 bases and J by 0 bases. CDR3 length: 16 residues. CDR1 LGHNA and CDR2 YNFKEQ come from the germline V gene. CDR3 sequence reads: CASSSPGTVNSYEQYF. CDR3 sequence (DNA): TGTGCCAGCAGCTCCCCCGGGACAGTTAACTCCTACGAGCAGTACTTC.

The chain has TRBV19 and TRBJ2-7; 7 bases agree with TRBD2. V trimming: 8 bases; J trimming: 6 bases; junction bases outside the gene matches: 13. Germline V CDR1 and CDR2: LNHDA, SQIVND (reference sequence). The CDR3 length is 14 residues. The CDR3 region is CASSQKGGSGEQYF. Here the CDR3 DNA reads TGTGCCAGTTCCCAAAAGGGCGGGAGTGGCGAGCAGTACTTC. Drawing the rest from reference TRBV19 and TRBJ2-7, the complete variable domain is DGGITQSPKYLFRKEGQNVTLSCEQNLNHDAMYWYRQDPGQGLRLIYYSQIVNDFQKGDIAEGYSVSREKKESFPLTVTSAQKNPTAFYLCASSQKGGSGEQYFGPGTRLTVT.

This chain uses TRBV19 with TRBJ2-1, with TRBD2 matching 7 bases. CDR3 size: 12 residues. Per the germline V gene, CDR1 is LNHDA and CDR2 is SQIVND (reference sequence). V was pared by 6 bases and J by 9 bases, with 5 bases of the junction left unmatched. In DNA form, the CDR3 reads TGTGCCAGTAGAGGACTAGACCCTGAGCAGTTCTTC. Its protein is CASRGLDPEQFF.

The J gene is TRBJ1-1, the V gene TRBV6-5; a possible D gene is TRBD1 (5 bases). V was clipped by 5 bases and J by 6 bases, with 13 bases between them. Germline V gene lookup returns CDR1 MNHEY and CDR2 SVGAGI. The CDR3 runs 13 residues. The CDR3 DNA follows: TGTGCCAGCAGTAGGGGTAAAGGCTCTGAAGCTTTCTTT. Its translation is CASSRGKGSEAFF.

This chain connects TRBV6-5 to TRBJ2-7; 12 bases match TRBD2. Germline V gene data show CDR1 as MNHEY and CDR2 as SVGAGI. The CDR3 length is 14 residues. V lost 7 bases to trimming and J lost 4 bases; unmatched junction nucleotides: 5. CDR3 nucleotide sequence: TGTGCCAGCACAGATGGACTAGCGGGATACGAGCAGTACTTC. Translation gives CASTDGLAGYEQYF.

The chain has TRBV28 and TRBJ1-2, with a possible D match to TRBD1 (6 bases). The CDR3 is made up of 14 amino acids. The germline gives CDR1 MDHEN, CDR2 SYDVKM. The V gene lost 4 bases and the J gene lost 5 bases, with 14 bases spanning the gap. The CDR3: CASSSQGFRYGYTF. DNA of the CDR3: TGTGCCAGCAGTTCCCAGGGGTTTAGGTATGGCTACACCTTC.

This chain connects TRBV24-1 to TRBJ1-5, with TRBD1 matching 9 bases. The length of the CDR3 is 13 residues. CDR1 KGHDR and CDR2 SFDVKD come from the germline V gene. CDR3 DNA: TGTGCGACAGGGGGGGTAAGCAATCAGCCCCAGCATTTT. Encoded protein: CATGGVSNQPQHF.

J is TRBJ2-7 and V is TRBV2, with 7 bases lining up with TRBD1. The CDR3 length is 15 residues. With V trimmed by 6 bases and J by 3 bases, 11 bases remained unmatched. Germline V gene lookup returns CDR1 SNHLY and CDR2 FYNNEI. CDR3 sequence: CASSGTGTDLYEQYF. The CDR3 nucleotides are TGTGCCAGCAGCGGCACCGGGACAGACCTCTACGAGCAGTACTTC.

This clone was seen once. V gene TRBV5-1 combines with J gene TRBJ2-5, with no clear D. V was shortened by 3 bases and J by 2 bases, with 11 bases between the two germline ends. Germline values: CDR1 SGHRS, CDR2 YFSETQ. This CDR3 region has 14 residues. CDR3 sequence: CASSWRLNQETQYF. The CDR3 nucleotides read TGCGCCAGCAGCTGGAGACTCAATCAAGAGACCCAGTACTTC.

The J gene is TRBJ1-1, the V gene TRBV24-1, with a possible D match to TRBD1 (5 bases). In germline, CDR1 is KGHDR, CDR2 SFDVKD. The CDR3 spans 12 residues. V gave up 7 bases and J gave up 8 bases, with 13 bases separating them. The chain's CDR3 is CATRKGPSEAFF. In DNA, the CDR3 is TGTGCCACCAGGAAGGGGCCCTCGGAAGCTTTCTTT.

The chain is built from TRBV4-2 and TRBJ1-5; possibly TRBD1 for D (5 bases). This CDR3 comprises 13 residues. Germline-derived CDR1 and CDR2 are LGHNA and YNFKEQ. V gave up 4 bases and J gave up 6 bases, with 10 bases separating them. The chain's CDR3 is CASSPNQGQPQHF. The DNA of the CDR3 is TGTGCCAGCAGCCCAAACCAGGGTCAGCCCCAGCATTTT.

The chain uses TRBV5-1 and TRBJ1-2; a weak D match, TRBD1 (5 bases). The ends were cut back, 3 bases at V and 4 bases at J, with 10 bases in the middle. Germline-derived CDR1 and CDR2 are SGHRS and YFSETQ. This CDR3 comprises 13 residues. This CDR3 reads CASSSGPGYGYTF. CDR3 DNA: TGCGCCAGCAGCTCAGGGCCCGGCTATGGCTACACCTTC.

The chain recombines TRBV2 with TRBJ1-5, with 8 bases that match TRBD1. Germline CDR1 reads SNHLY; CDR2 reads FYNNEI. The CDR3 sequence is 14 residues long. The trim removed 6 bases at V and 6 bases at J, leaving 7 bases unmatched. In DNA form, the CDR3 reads TGTGCCAGCAGCGCGACAGGGGCTCGTCAGCCCCAGCATTTT. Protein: CASSATGARQPQHF.

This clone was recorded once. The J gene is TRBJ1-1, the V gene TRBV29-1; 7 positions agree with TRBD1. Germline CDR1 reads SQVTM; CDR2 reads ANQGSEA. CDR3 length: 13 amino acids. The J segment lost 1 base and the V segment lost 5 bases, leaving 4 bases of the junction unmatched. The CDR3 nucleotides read TGCAGCGTTCAGGGACAGACGAACACTGAAGCTTTCTTT. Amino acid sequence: CSVQGQTNTEAFF.

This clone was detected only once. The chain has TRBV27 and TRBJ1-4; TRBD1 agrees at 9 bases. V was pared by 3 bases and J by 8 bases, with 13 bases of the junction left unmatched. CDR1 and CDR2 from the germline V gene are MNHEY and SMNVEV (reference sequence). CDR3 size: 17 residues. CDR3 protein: CASSFRAGTGTTEKLFF. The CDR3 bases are TGTGCCAGCAGTTTCCGTGCGGGGACAGGGACGACAGAAAAACTGTTTTTT.

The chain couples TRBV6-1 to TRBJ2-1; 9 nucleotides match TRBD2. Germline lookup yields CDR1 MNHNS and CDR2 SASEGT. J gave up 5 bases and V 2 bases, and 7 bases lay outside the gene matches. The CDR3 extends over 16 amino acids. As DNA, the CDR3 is TGTGCCAGCAGTGAATTCTTAGCGGGAGCCCACAATGAGCAGTTCTTC. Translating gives CASSEFLAGAHNEQFF.

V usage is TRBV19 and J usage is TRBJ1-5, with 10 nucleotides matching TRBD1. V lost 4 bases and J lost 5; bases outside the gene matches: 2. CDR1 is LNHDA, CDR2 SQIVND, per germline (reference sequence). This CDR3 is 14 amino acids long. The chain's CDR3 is CASSTGTGDQPQHF. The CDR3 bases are TGTGCCAGTAGTACCGGGACAGGGGATCAGCCCCAGCATTTT.

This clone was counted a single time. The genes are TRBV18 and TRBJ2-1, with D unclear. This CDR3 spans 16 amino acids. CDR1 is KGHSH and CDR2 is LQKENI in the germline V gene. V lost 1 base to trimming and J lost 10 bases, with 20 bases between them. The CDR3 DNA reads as TGTGCCAGCTCACCACGGGTTCGGCGGTCGGGTCACGAGCAGTTCTTC. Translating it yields CASSPRVRRSGHEQFF.

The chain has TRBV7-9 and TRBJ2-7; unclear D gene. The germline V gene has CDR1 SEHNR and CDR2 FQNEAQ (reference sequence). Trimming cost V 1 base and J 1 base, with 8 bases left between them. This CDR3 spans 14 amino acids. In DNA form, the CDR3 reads TGTGCCAGCAGCTTAGTTCCGGGTTCCTACGAGCAGTACTTC. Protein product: CASSLVPGSYEQYF.

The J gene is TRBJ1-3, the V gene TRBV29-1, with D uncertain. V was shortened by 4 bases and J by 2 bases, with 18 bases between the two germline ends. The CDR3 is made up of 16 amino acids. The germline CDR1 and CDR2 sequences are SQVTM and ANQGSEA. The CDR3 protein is CSVGGFAGMTGNTIYF. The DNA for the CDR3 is TGCAGCGTTGGGGGTTTTGCGGGTATGACTGGAAACACCATATATTTT.

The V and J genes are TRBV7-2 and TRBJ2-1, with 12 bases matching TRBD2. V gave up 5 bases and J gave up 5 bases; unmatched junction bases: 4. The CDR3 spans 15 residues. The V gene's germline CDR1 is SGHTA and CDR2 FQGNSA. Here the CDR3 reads CASSPGTSGHNEQFF. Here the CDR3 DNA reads TGTGCCAGCAGCCCCGGGACTAGCGGGCACAATGAGCAGTTCTTC. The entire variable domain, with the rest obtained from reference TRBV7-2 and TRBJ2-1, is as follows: GAGVSQSPSNKVTEKGKDVELRCDPISGHTALYWYRQSLGQGLEFLIYFQGNSAPDKSGLPSDRFSAERTGGSVSTLTIQRTQQEDSAVYLCASSPGTSGHNEQFFGPGTRLTVL.

Written as DNA, the CDR3 is TGTGCCAGCAGCGAGAGATTTAGCAGTAGCACAGATACGCAGTATTTT. Translation gives CASSERFSSSTDTQYF. The chain joins TRBV9 to TRBJ2-3; the D is unclear. CDR1 and CDR2 from the germline V gene are SGDLS and YYNGEE. The length of the CDR3 is 16 residues. V lost 3 bases, J lost 0 bases, and 14 bases lay in between.

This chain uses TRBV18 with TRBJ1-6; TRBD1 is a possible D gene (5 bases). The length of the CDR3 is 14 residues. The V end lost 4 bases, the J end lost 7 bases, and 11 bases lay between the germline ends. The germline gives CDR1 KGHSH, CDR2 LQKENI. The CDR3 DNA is TGTGCCAGCTCACTTCAGGGCGAGAATTCACCCCTCCACTTT. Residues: CASSLQGENSPLHF.

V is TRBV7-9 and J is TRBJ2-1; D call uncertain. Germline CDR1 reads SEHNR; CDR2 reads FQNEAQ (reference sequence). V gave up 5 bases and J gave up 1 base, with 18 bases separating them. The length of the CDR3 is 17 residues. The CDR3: CASSLPGLGFSYNEQFF. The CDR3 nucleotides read TGTGCCAGCAGCCTACCCGGTCTGGGCTTTTCCTACAATGAGCAGTTCTTC.

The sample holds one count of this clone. The CDR3 is CASSMPGRGVQPQHF. The CDR3 DNA reads TGTGCCAGTAGTATGCCGGGCAGGGGGGTTCAGCCCCAGCATTTT. The chain carries TRBV19 and TRBJ1-5; 7 bases are a match to TRBD1. CDR1 is LNHDA and CDR2 is SQIVND in the germline V gene (reference sequence). The CDR3 extends over 15 amino acids. V was pared by 3 bases and J by 6 bases, with 8 bases of the junction left unmatched.